This T cell receptor beta chain is drawn from a study of Ad26.COV2.S vaccination and SARS-CoV-2 variants. Overall study: Donor got 5x10^10 or 1x10^11 viral particles of Ad26.COV2.S. Broader study findings: Total T cell responses were possibly underestimated by TCR breadth and depth analyses.

Sequencing was performed with immunoSEQ multiplex PCR; in TCRdb, only in-frame clones are kept and a portion is missing. The data hold roughly 300,000 clones, with 86% observed a single time. To note about this clone: Its specificity is not known.

The V and J ends lost 4 bases and 4 bases, in that order; junction bases with no gene match: 6. Germline CDR1 MNHEY, CDR2 SMNVEV (reference sequence). The CDR3 sequence is 15 residues long. The treatment was: some 19 received Ad26.COV2.S at low or high dose, single or two shots; several received placebo; per-sample allocation not given. Vaccine and placebo recipients were sampled on day 63 after the first injection. This TCR came from a person aged 18-60 years who received the Ad26.COV2.S COVID-19 vaccine or a placebo. The chain uses TRBV27 and TRBJ2-7; TRBD2 matches at 11 bases. This material consisted of peripheral blood, taken in a trial of Ad26.COV2.S vaccine versus placebo. The CDR3 spells CASSSLAGGTYEQYF. In DNA, the CDR3 is TGTGCCAGCAGTTCCCTAGCGGGGGGCACGTACGAGCAGTACTTC.